These 10 T cell receptor beta chains were all obtained from the same sample, sequenced in a study of blood T cell repertoires in COVID-19. Sequencing was performed with immunoSEQ multiplex PCR; in TCRdb, only in-frame clones are kept and a portion is missing. Altogether approximately 280,000 clones are present, around 89% being singletons, with the ten largest covering about 4.6%. Material for sequencing was peripheral blood. These receptors all stem from a man aged 40-49 years with acute or convalescent COVID-19.

The table lists this clone with a count of one. The chain carries TRBV7-8 and TRBJ2-7, with D uncertain. Trimming cost V 4 bases and J 3 bases, with 13 bases left between them. The CDR3 length is 14 residues. Germline V gives CDR1 SGHVS, CDR2 FQNEAQ. This chain's CDR3 is CASSSAPKIYEQYF. The CDR3 nucleotides read TGTGCCAGCAGCTCAGCCCCCAAAATCTACGAGCAGTACTTC.

V is TRBV5-1 and J is TRBJ1-2, with D tentatively TRBD1 (6 bases). V was trimmed by 0 bases and J by 4 bases, leaving 19 bases between them. CDR1 SGHRS and CDR2 YFSETQ come from the germline V gene. The CDR3 is 17 amino acids. In nucleotides, the CDR3 is TGCGCCAGCAGCTTGGAGGGGGAGCCGGATCGGTCCTATGGCTACACCTTC. The encoded protein is CASSLEGEPDRSYGYTF.

The chain joins TRBV3-1 (or the pseudogene TRBV3-2) to TRBJ1-1; D is unclear. This CDR3 region has 13 residues. V dropped 1 base and J dropped 5 bases, with 8 bases sitting between them. The V gene's germline CDR1 is LGHDT and CDR2 YNNKEL (reference sequence). CDR3 in amino acids: CASSQARDTEAFF. For the CDR3, the DNA is TGTGCCAGCAGCCAAGCGCGGGATACTGAAGCTTTCTTT.

The rearrangement links TRBV7-8 to TRBJ1-1; D ambiguous. Trimming pared 3 bases from V and 4 bases from J, leaving 6 bases between. Per germline, CDR1 SGHVS and CDR2 FQNEAQ. This CDR3 contains 12 residues. The CDR3 bases are TGTGCCAGCAGCTTTCTCTTCACTGAAGCTTTCTTT. Its protein product is CASSFLFTEAFF. The full variable domain, with the rest looked up from reference TRBV7-8 and TRBJ1-1, is GAGVSQSPRYKVAKRGQDVALRCDPISGHVSLFWYQQALGQGPEFLTYFQNEAQLDKSGLPSDRFFAERPEGSVSTLKIQRTQQEDSAVYLCASSFLFTEAFFGQGTRLTVV.

Concerning this clone: The same CDR3 can be traced to other DNA sequences in this sample. This chain links TRBV10-1 with TRBJ2-7; 10 bases line up with TRBD1. The germline CDR1 and CDR2 sequences are WNHNN and SYGVQD (reference sequence). V shed 6 bases and J 3 bases; nucleotides not matched to a gene: 5. This CDR3 is 14 amino acids long. In nucleotides, the CDR3 is TGCGCCAGCAGCTTTGGGACAGGGGACTACGAGCAGTACTTC. Protein sequence: CASSFGTGDYEQYF.

The CDR3 protein is CASRDRGGNTIYF. The CDR3, as DNA: TGTGCTAGTCGGGACAGGGGTGGAAACACCATATATTTT. The chain uses TRBV12-5 and TRBJ1-3; the match to TRBD1 covers 10 bases. This CDR3 is 13 amino acids long. Trimming took 8 bases from V and 3 from J; bases not matched to a gene: 1. Germline CDR1 is LGHNT and CDR2 is FRNRAP.

The chain joins TRBV5-1 to TRBJ1-6; tentative D call: TRBD1 (6 bases). Trimming removed 0 bases at V and 7 bases at J, with 11 bases between. The CDR3 sequence is 15 residues long. CDR1 is SGHRS and CDR2 is YFSETQ in the germline V gene. As DNA, the CDR3 is TGCGCCAGCAGCTTGGCCGGGCAGGGGAATTCACCCCTCCACTTT. It translates to CASSLAGQGNSPLHF.

V is TRBV7-6 and J is TRBJ2-3, with D possibly matching TRBD2 (5 bases). Trimming shortened V by 4 bases and J by 2 bases, and 13 bases separated the two germline ends. Germline V gives CDR1 SGHVS, CDR2 FNYEAQ. The CDR3 has 15 amino acids. CDR3 sequence (DNA): TGTGCCAGCAGCTCCGTGGGGAGAAACACAGATACGCAGTATTTT. Amino acids: CASSSVGRNTDTQYF. The variable domain in full, with the rest retrieved from reference TRBV7-6 and TRBJ2-3, is GAGVSQSPRYKVTKRGQDVALRCDPISGHVSLYWYRQALGQGPEFLTYFNYEAQQDKSGLPNDRFSAERPEGSISTLTIQRTEQRDSAMYRCASSSVGRNTDTQYFGPGTRLTVL.

The genes are TRBV18 and TRBJ1-1; D is possibly TRBD1 (5 bases). Germline V CDR1 and CDR2: KGHSH, LQKENI. Trimming removed 3 bases at V and 6 bases at J, with 17 bases between. The CDR3 is 15 residues long. As DNA, the CDR3 is TGTGCCAGCTCACCTCTGGAGGGGAGATTGTCTGAAGCTTTCTTT. Translation gives CASSPLEGRLSEAFF.

This chain links TRBV6-1 with TRBJ1-1; possible D gene TRBD1, 5 bases. CDR1 MNHNS and CDR2 SASEGT come from the germline V gene. The V end was cut by 2 bases, the J end by 4 bases, with 11 bases between. This CDR3 is 14 amino acids long. The CDR3 DNA follows: TGTGCCAGCAGTGAAAGGGGAACGGCCACTGAAGCTTTCTTT. Translated, it gives CASSERGTATEAFF.